The 25 T cell receptor beta chains in this list originate from one sample, sequenced in a study of cytomegalovirus exposure and HLA in healthy donors. With 60 Vbeta and 13 Jbeta primers, the PCR was carried out. Clones were read by immunoSEQ multiplex PCR, and TCRdb kept only the in-frame ones, dropping some. The sample yields approximately 110,000 clones, of which the top ten take up roughly 1%. Specimen: PBMCs. The receptors come from a man aged 18 to 35 in good health and CMV-seronegative.

V usage is TRBV9 and J usage is TRBJ1-1, with 10 bases lining up with TRBD1. CDR1 is SGDLS, CDR2 YYNGEE, per germline. The CDR3 runs 15 residues. Trimming took 3 bases from V and 1 from J; bases not matched to a gene: 3. CDR3 amino acids: CASSARDRGNTEAFF. For the CDR3, the DNA is TGTGCCAGCAGCGCCCGGGACAGGGGGAACACTGAAGCTTTCTTT.

V is TRBV30 and J is TRBJ2-7, with a possible D match to TRBD2 (5 bases). This CDR3 is 17 amino acids long. V shed 0 bases and J shed 2 bases, with 20 bases lying between them. Germline CDR1 is GTSNPN and CDR2 is SVGIG (reference sequence). CDR3 protein: CAWSVKFPGSPPYEQYF. As DNA, the CDR3 is TGTGCCTGGAGTGTAAAGTTTCCGGGATCCCCGCCCTACGAGCAGTACTTC.

This chain joins TRBV2 and TRBJ2-7; TRBD1 aligns across 9 bases. Germline CDR1 reads SNHLY; CDR2 reads FYNNEI. J lost 3 bases, V lost 4 bases, and 1 base had no gene match. There are 13 residues in the CDR3. The CDR3, as DNA: TGTGCCAGCAGTGGGGGACAGGGCTACGAGCAGTACTTC. This codes for CASSGGQGYEQYF.

The chain uses TRBV5-1 and TRBJ2-7, with D maybe TRBD1 (6 bases). The CDR3 extends over 15 amino acids. Per the germline V gene, CDR1 is SGHRS and CDR2 is YFSETQ. V was cut by 2 bases and J by 4 bases, with 16 bases left in between. In DNA, the CDR3 is TGCGCCAGCAGCTTAGAACCGGGACAATTTTACGAGCAGTACTTC. Its translation: CASSLEPGQFYEQYF.

This rearrangement joins TRBV7-6 to TRBJ2-2, with D perhaps TRBD1 (6 bases). CDR3 length: 15 amino acids. The germline gives CDR1 SGHVS, CDR2 FNYEAQ. V lost 1 base, J lost 4 bases, and 10 bases lay in between. The CDR3 sequence is CASSLVVGGTGELFF. For the CDR3, the DNA is TGTGCCAGCAGCTTAGTGGTAGGGGGCACCGGGGAGCTGTTTTTT.

The chain joins TRBV5-1 to TRBJ2-5; no clear D. The CDR3 consists of 15 residues. V lost 4 bases, J lost 1 base, and 14 bases lay in between. CDR1 SGHRS and CDR2 YFSETQ come from the germline V gene. DNA of the CDR3: TGCGCCAGCAGCGGTCTAGGTGGCTTCCAAGAGACCCAGTACTTC. It yields the protein CASSGLGGFQETQYF. Looking up the rest from reference TRBV5-1 and TRBJ2-5 gives the full variable domain: KAGVTQTPRYLIKTRGQQVTLSCSPISGHRSVSWYQQTPGQGLQFLFEYFSETQRNKGNFPGRFSGRQFSNSRSEMNVSTLELGDSALYLCASSGLGGFQETQYFGPGTRLLVL.

The CDR3 region has the DNA TGTGCCTGGAGGGGGACAGGGTGGTTTGAAGCTTTCTTT. Its protein is CAWRGTGWFEAFF. The chain employs TRBV30 and TRBJ1-1; TRBD1 agrees at 9 bases. From germline, CDR1 is GTSNPN and CDR2 SVGIG (reference sequence). There are 13 residues in the CDR3. V lost 3 bases, J lost 7 bases, and 6 bases stayed unmatched.

V and J are TRBV7-2 and TRBJ1-2; possible D gene TRBD1, 5 bases. V lost 1 base to trimming and J lost 8 bases, with 11 bases between them. Germline lookup yields CDR1 SGHTA and CDR2 FQGNSA. This CDR3 spans 13 amino acids. The CDR3 nucleotides are TGTGCCAGCAGCTTAGGGGGGGAGTTAGGCTACACCTTC. This encodes CASSLGGELGYTF.

The CDR3: CASSPQGATDNEQFF. CDR3 nucleotides: TGTGCCAGCTCACCTCAGGGGGCGACCGACAATGAGCAGTTCTTC. This chain joins TRBV18 and TRBJ2-1; 8 bases map to TRBD1. The V gene end was trimmed by 3 bases and the J gene end by 5 bases; junction bases not matched to a gene: 6. The CDR3 covers 15 residues. Germline-derived CDR1 and CDR2 are KGHSH and LQKENI.

The rearrangement joins TRBV7-9 to TRBJ2-5; TRBD1 aligns across 8 bases. The germline gives CDR1 SEHNR, CDR2 FQNEAQ (reference sequence). The V and J ends lost 3 bases and 2 bases, in that order; junction bases with no gene match: 2. This CDR3 region has 14 residues. CDR3 loop: CASSLRQGQETQYF. For the CDR3, the DNA is TGTGCCAGCAGCTTGAGACAGGGGCAAGAGACCCAGTACTTC.

The chain has TRBV27 and TRBJ1-5; D is ambiguous. The CDR3 loop spans 13 amino acids. From germline, CDR1 is MNHEY and CDR2 SMNVEV (reference sequence). Trimming cost V 2 bases and J 7 bases, with 9 bases left between them. The CDR3 bases are TGTGCCAGCAGTTTAAAAGGAGGGCAGCCCCAGCATTTT. This sequence encodes CASSLKGGQPQHF.

Of note for this clone: The identical CDR3 is also encoded by other nucleotide sequences in the sample. The V and J genes are TRBV28 and TRBJ2-7; 9 nucleotides line up with TRBD2. CDR3 size: 13 residues. J lost 3 bases, V lost 6 bases, and 3 bases had no gene match. CDR1 and CDR2 from the germline V gene are MDHEN and SYDVKM. CDR3 sequence reads: CASSVSGSYEQYF. Written as DNA, the CDR3 is TGTGCCAGCAGCGTTAGCGGGAGCTACGAGCAGTACTTC.

The chain uses TRBV4-1 and TRBJ1-1; TRBD1 agrees at 8 bases. The CDR3 totals 17 residues. The V gene's germline CDR1 is MGHRA and CDR2 YSYEKL. With V trimmed by 3 bases and J by 4 bases, 13 bases remained unmatched. The CDR3 is CASSHPARGLSGTEAFF. The CDR3, as DNA: TGCGCCAGCAGCCACCCCGCCAGGGGGCTTTCGGGCACTGAAGCTTTCTTT.

The V call is TRBV9, the J call TRBJ1-5; D uncertain. This CDR3 is 14 amino acids long. CDR1 SGDLS and CDR2 YYNGEE come from the germline V gene. Trimming removed 3 bases from V and 1 base from J, with 8 bases in between. The CDR3 bases are TGTGCCAGCAGCGAGACAAGGAGCAATCAGCCCCAGCATTTT. It specifies CASSETRSNQPQHF.

As DNA, the CDR3 is TGTGCCACATTGAGGGGGTTGGACACTGAAGCTTTCTTT. This sequence encodes CATLRGLDTEAFF. The V gene is TRBV18, the J gene TRBJ1-1; D is perhaps TRBD1 (6 bases). Germline loops: CDR1 KGHSH, CDR2 LQKENI. This CDR3 contains 13 residues. V gave up 10 bases and J gave up 3 bases, with 15 bases separating them. Full variable domain (missing parts from reference TRBV18 and TRBJ1-1): NAGVMQNPRHLVRRRGQEARLRCSPMKGHSHVYWYRQLPEEGLKFMVYLQKENIIDESGMPKERFSAEFPKEGPSILRIQQVVRGDSAAYFCATLRGLDTEAFFGQGTRLTVV.

The chain links TRBV4-1 to TRBJ1-1; 7 bases are shared with TRBD1. The trim removed 3 bases at V and 1 base at J, leaving 8 bases unmatched. This CDR3 is built from 16 residues. Germline V gene sequence: CDR1 MGHRA, CDR2 YSYEKL. This CDR3 is CASSQGTGDTNTEAFF. Written as DNA, the CDR3 is TGCGCCAGCAGCCAGGGAACAGGGGACACGAACACTGAAGCTTTCTTT.

The V and J genes are TRBV9 and TRBJ2-6; the D gene is possibly TRBD1 (6 bases). The CDR3 spans 18 residues. Trimming took 4 bases from V and 1 from J, leaving 18 bases between them. CDR1 is SGDLS, CDR2 YYNGEE, per germline. This CDR3 reads CASSLHVKGESGANVLTF. CDR3 nucleotides: TGTGCCAGCAGCCTACATGTTAAGGGGGAATCTGGGGCCAACGTCCTGACTTTC. Full variable domain (outside the CDR3, taken from reference TRBV9 and TRBJ2-6): DSGVTQTPKHLITATGQRVTLRCSPRSGDLSVYWYQQSLDQGLQFLIQYYNGEERAKGNILERFSAQQFPDLHSELNLSSLELGDSALYFCASSLHVKGESGANVLTFGAGSRLTVL.

This rearrangement joins TRBV5-1 to TRBJ2-5; 12 bases align to TRBD1. The CDR3 spans 15 residues. CDR1 and CDR2 from the germline V gene are SGHRS and YFSETQ. V lost 5 bases and J lost 1; bases outside the gene matches: 3. CDR3 sequence: CASRLGQGAQETQYF. Here the CDR3 DNA reads TGCGCCAGCAGGCTGGGACAGGGGGCCCAAGAGACCCAGTACTTC.

The DNA of the CDR3 is TGTGCCACCAGCGGCGAAGGAGGTCAGCCCCAGCATTTT. It encodes CATSGEGGQPQHF. This chain joins TRBV15 and TRBJ1-5; D call uncertain. The germline gives CDR1 LNHNV, CDR2 YYDKDF (reference sequence). Trimming stripped 5 bases from V and 6 bases from J, with 11 bases between. The CDR3 totals 13 residues.

The V call is TRBV5-6, the J call TRBJ2-1, with D tentatively TRBD2 (7 bases). Germline V gene lookup returns CDR1 SGHDT and CDR2 YYEEEE. The ends were cut back, 0 bases at V and 7 bases at J, with 20 bases in the middle. The CDR3 spans 17 residues. The CDR3 loop is CASSLEIEGRGGNEQFF. The CDR3 DNA sequence: TGTGCCAGCAGCTTGGAGATAGAAGGGAGGGGGGGAAATGAGCAGTTCTTC.

The V and J genes are TRBV2 and TRBJ1-1; D ambiguous. With 2 bases removed from V and 4 bases from J, the gap between germline ends came to 11 bases. Germline V gene lookup returns CDR1 SNHLY and CDR2 FYNNEI. CDR3 length: 14 residues. CDR3 in amino acids: CASSEPGSLTEAFF. The DNA for the CDR3 is TGTGCCAGCAGTGAACCGGGTAGCCTCACTGAAGCTTTCTTT.

This chain joins TRBV2 and TRBJ1-2; TRBD1 is a possible D gene (6 bases). From germline, CDR1 is SNHLY and CDR2 FYNNEI. Between the trimmed V and J ends, which lost 7 bases and 5 bases, there was a span of 23 bases. The CDR3 is 16 amino acids. This chain's CDR3 is CASTHERAGAEYGYTF. In DNA, the CDR3 is TGTGCCAGCACCCATGAGAGGGCGGGGGCTGAGTATGGCTACACCTTC.

This chain connects TRBV11-2 to TRBJ2-3; 9 bases align to TRBD1. The germline V gene has CDR1 SGHAT and CDR2 FQNNGV. The trim removed 5 bases at V and 6 bases at J, leaving 12 bases unmatched. This CDR3 is built from 16 residues. The CDR3 loop reads CASSLTGTGIDDTQYF. CDR3 in DNA: TGTGCCAGCAGCCTGACCGGGACAGGGATTGACGATACGCAGTATTTT.

The chain links TRBV6-1 to TRBJ1-1; D is perhaps TRBD1 (5 bases). The V gene lost 6 bases and the J gene lost 1 base, with 15 bases spanning the gap. This CDR3 has 15 residues. Germline CDR1 is MNHNS and CDR2 is SASEGT. Here the CDR3 DNA reads TGTGCCAGCAGGTGGGGCACTGGCACGAACACTGAAGCTTTCTTT. Protein sequence: CASRWGTGTNTEAFF.

J is TRBJ2-3 and V is TRBV7-9, with TRBD1 matching 8 bases. Looked up from germline, CDR1 is SEHNR and CDR2 is FQNEAQ (reference sequence). J was trimmed by 6 bases and V by 5 bases; bases with no gene match: 13. This CDR3 region has 16 residues. CDR3 loop: CASSPPGDRPKDTQYF. Written as DNA, the CDR3 is TGTGCCAGCAGCCCCCCAGGGGACAGGCCAAAGGATACGCAGTATTTT.